A single sample gave rise to the 7 T cell receptor beta chains below, sequenced in a study of T-cell reconstitution after alpha-beta-depleted transplantation in children. During its preparation, the TCRbeta library received unique molecular identifiers. MiXCR was run by TCRdb on the PCR reads, yielding one entry per CDR3 protein. The data hold about 590,000 distinct CDR3 sequences, with roughly 13% observed a single time. This specimen consisted of PBMCs, mostly from graft donor cells, obtained 360 days after TCRalphabeta/CD19-depleted stem cell transplant. All receptors come from a male patient under 18 who had a stem cell transplant for acute myeloid leukemia, so the T cells may come from the graft donor.

This clonotype has only one observation. The chain employs TRBV4-1 and TRBJ2-3; 8 bases agree with TRBD2. The CDR3 loop spans 16 amino acids. Germline CDR1 is MGHRA and CDR2 is YSYEKL. V was clipped by 1 base and J by 5 bases; unmatched bases: 8. Here the CDR3 DNA reads TGCGCCAGCAGCCAAGTGAATAGCGGGGTTGGAGATACGCAGTATTTT. The encoded protein is CASSQVNSGVGDTQYF.

There are a few counts of this clonotype. This chain connects TRBV28 to TRBJ2-4; no firm D call. The CDR3 extends over 14 amino acids. Germline V gene data show CDR1 as MDHEN and CDR2 as SYDVKM. Trimming cost V 7 bases and J 1 base, with 11 bases left between them. The CDR3 region is CASIGPSAKNIQYF. The CDR3 nucleotides read TGTGCCAGCATTGGGCCGTCGGCCAAAAACATTCAGTACTTC. Full variable domain (rest looked up from reference TRBV28 and TRBJ2-4): DVKVTQSSRYLVKRTGEKVFLECVQDMDHENMFWYRQDPGLGLRLIYFSYDVKMKEKGDIPEGYSVSREKKERFSLILESASTNQTSMYLCASIGPSAKNIQYFGAGTRLSVL.

The sample holds a few counts of this clonotype. The chain couples TRBV7-2 to TRBJ2-7; D gene ambiguous. The germline V gene encodes CDR1 SGHTA and CDR2 FQGNSA. The length of the CDR3 is 15 residues. V lost 1 base and J 6 bases, leaving 16 bases between the germline ends. In DNA, the CDR3 is TGTGCCAGCAGCTTAGTCGGGCAGGTGCCCACCGAGCAGTACTTC. Translation gives CASSLVGQVPTEQYF.

This clonotype was picked up many times. The DNA of the CDR3 is TGCAGTGCTAGAGTAGAGGTACAGCAGTACGAGCAGTACTTC. It yields the protein CSARVEVQQYEQYF. The chain has TRBV20-1 and TRBJ2-7; D is unclear. V was cut by 1 base and J by 4 bases, with 14 bases left in between. Germline assignment: CDR1 DFQATT and CDR2 SNEGSKA (reference sequence). The CDR3 is 14 residues long.

The table lists this clonotype with many counts. This chain links TRBV24-1 with TRBJ2-1; D is possibly TRBD2 (6 bases). Trimming left V 7 bases short and J 2 bases short, with 11 bases between. Germline V gives CDR1 KGHDR, CDR2 SFDVKD. The CDR3 is made up of 14 amino acids. This CDR3 reads CATSPRGTYNEQFF. The DNA of the CDR3 is TGTGCCACCAGCCCCCGGGGGACCTACAATGAGCAGTTCTTC.

This clonotype was detected many times. The chain employs TRBV7-3 and TRBJ2-3, with 14 bases matching TRBD2. V was pared by 4 bases and J by 4 bases, with 4 bases of the junction left unmatched. CDR1 and CDR2 from the germline V gene are SGHTA and FQGTGA. The CDR3 totals 16 residues. CDR3 coding DNA: TGTGCCAGCAGCTGGGGACTAGCGGGAGCGCCAGATACGCAGTATTTT. Protein sequence: CASSWGLAGAPDTQYF.

This clonotype was detected only a few times. CDR3 nucleotide sequence: TGCAGTGCTAAGGGACAGTTAGCCAAAAACATTCAGTACTTC. Residues: CSAKGQLAKNIQYF. The chain is built from TRBV20-1 and TRBJ2-4, with 7 bases matching TRBD1. Germline V CDR1 and CDR2: DFQATT, SNEGSKA (reference sequence). Trimming took 4 bases from V and 0 from J; bases not matched to a gene: 3. This CDR3 region has 14 residues.